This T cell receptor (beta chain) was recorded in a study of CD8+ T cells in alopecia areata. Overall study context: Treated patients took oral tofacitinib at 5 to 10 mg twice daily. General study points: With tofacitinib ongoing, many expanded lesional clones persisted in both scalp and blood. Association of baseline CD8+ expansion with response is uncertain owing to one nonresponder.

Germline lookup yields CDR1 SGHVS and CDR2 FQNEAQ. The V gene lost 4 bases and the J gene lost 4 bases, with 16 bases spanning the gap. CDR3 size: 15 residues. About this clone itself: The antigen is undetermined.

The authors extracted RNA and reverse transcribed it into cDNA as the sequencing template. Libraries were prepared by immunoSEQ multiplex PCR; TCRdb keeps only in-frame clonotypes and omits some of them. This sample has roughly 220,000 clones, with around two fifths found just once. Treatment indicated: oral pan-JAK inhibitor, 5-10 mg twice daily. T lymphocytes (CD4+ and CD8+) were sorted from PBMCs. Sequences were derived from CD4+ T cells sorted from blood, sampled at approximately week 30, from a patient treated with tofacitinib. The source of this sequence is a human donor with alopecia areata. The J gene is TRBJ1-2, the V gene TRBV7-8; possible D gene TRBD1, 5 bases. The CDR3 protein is CASSSGTGGSYGYTF. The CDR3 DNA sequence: TGTGCCAGCAGCTCCGGGACGGGAGGGAGCTATGGCTACACCTTC.